The following is a T cell receptor beta chain sequence with its context. These data are taken from a study of cytomegalovirus exposure and HLA in healthy donors. Germline assignment: CDR1 PRHDT and CDR2 FYEKMQ (reference sequence). This CDR3 has 14 residues. A multiplex PCR was run with 60 Vbeta primers and 13 Jbeta primers. Data came from immunoSEQ multiplex PCR; TCRdb stores just in-frame clones and leaves some out. Of 200,000 or so clones in the sample, about 75% are singletons; the top ten hold around 2%. This chain joins TRBV13 and TRBJ2-5; D is undetermined. The DNA end is a closer match to TRBJ2-7, so the J assignment may be wrong. The receptor was isolated from a man aged 18 to 29 in good health and CMV-seronegative. Sequencing was done on a sample of PBMCs. Written as DNA, the CDR3 is TGTGCCAGCAGCTCGCCGGCAGGCCGCTACGAGCAGTACTTC. The encoded protein is CASSSPAGRYEQYF.